This TCR beta chain derives from a study of identical twins. This CDR3 is built from 14 residues. The V end was cut by 4 bases, the J end by 3 bases, with 16 bases between. CDR1 is SQVTM, CDR2 ANQGSEA, per germline. TCRdb reprocessed the 5' RACE reads via MiXCR and lists one record per CDR3 protein. The sample has 450,000 or so distinct CDR3 sequences, 13% to 15% seen once; the top ten hold approximately 0.52%. The data also belong to a second study, concerning yellow fever vaccine responses in identical twins.

Sample: CD4+ T cells sorted from blood. The V call is TRBV29-1, the J call TRBJ2-7; D possibly uses TRBD1 or TRBD2 (7 bases each). The TCR sequence derives from a woman aged 18-35 years in good health. The CDR3 reads CSVAAGGAYYEQYF. CDR3 bases: TGCAGCGTTGCGGCAGGGGGGGCTTACTACGAGCAGTACTTC.